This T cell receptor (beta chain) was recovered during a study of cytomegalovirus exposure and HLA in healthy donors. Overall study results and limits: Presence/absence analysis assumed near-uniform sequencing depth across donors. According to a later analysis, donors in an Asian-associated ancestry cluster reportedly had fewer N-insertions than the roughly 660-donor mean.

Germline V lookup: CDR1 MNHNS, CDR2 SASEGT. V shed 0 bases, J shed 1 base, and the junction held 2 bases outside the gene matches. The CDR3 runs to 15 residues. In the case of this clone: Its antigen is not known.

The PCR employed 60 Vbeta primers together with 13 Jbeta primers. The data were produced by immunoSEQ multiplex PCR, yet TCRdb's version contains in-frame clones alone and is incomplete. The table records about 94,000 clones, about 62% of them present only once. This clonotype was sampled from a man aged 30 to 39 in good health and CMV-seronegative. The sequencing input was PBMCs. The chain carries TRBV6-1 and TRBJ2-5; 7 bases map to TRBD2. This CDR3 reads CASSEARGTQETQYF. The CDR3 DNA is TGTGCCAGCAGTGAAGCGCGGGGGACCCAAGAGACCCAGTACTTC.